This T cell receptor beta chain derives from a study of T cells in Graves' hyperthyroidism and ophthalmopathy (dated by TCRdb to the late 2010s). Background for the entire study: Peripheral blood samples were taken at the time of initial diagnosis, prior to any treatment. A discovery cohort of about a hundred patients, about 44 with Graves' ophthalmopathy and about 60 with stable Graves' hyperthyroidism, was used to find distinguishing TCR V-J signatures. Whether ophthalmopathy could be predicted prospectively was tested in an independent validation cohort made up of about 18 hyperthyroidism patients plus 17 patients who later progressed to ophthalmopathy. The 100 discovery patients were randomly split 7:3 into training and test sets. In addition, the study compared T-cell repertoires in thyroid tissue and in blood from six Graves' hyperthyroidism patients. Once sampling was done, hyperthyroidism patients were given methimazole at a starting dose of 30 mg daily, whereas ophthalmopathy patients were given high-dose intravenous methylprednisolone. The paper reports TCR Vbeta CDR3 sequencing of about 140 peripheral blood samples: 40 to 45 ophthalmopathy, roughly 74 hyperthyroidism and 17 progressor patients. The research as a whole found: Ophthalmopathy was separated from stable hyperthyroidism by a 13 V-J signature model, with roughly 88% sensitivity and roughly 81% specificity obtained in cross-validation and 80%/75% obtained in testing. Most expanded thyroid clonotypes (frequency above 0.001) were also found in blood, which suggests that blood repertoires may mirror thyroid immune responses. In validation, progression to ophthalmopathy was predicted by the model with 65% to 71% sensitivity and roughly 76% specificity, a median of roughly 6 months before onset. Sample size was not statistically predetermined, and investigators were not blinded to group allocation.

Amplification of TCR beta CDR3 regions was carried out from RNA transcripts. For the first round of RT-PCR on the TCR CDR3, the HTBI primer set was used together with the Qiagen OneStep RT-PCR kit. A second multiplex PCR round built the libraries, followed by size selection and purification. Paired-end sequencing of the libraries was performed with 100 bp reads on an Illumina HiSeq2000. In the paper's pipeline: SOAPnuke was used to process the raw data, removing reads that contained adapters or uncalled bases, had a mean Phred below 15, or lacked an exact match to the constant primer or identifier. High-quality paired reads were merged with COPE v1.2.5, and unique nucleotide sequences were defined as clonotypes. Clonotypes were aligned to IMGT TRBV, TRBD and TRBJ reference segments using MiTCR v1.1. The analysis was restricted to V-J combinations with a frequency above 0.0001, which together covered 99.2% of the repertoires. The TCS score was defined as the ratio of F50 (clonal expansion) to E x V (chaos), calculated using BLOSUM62-based TCRdist between CDR3 peptides within each V-J. Welch's t-statistics and random forest reduced roughly 530 V-J features to roughly 13, which were used in a naive Bayes classifier (R e1071). The public sequencing data were trimmed at Q25 with fastp and processed into clonotypes with MiXCR by TCRdb, which kept only in-frame beta chains. Every CDR3 protein is listed once, alongside the most common genes and DNA of its rows. V and J calls and clone size were set by TCRdb, not the authors. The sample table lists about 360,000 distinct CDR3 sequences, around an eighth of them with a count of one. Less than 25% of the sample goes to the ten largest clones.

Hyperthyroidism patients were newly diagnosed, had a disease duration of under 2 months, and were aged 18 to 65 years. Exclusion was applied to patients with uncontrolled infections, other autoimmune diseases, pregnancy or lactation. Diagnoses were based on clinical symptoms, serum thyroxine and TRAb, thyroid ultrasound and orbital computed tomography. For progressor patients, blood was drawn at the first diagnosis of hyperthyroidism, before any ophthalmopathy symptoms had appeared. PBMCs were separated from 7.5 to 10 ml of fresh peripheral blood using Ficoll-Paque density gradient centrifugation. Progressor patients were initially diagnosed with Graves' hyperthyroidism and developed ophthalmopathy during follow-up. Total RNA was extracted with Trizol reagent, and quality was checked on an Agilent 2100 Bioanalyzer. From the germline V gene, CDR1 is KGHDR and CDR2 is SFDVKD. The CDR3 holds 14 amino acids from the cysteine to the phenylalanine. Of all the DNA, just the CDR3 is kept, 42 bases in frame from base 1. V was cut back by 8 bases and J by 0 bases, leaving a gap of 12 bases between them.

This clonotype was counted many times. There is no known antigen for this receptor. The sample holds no much larger clone one base away, and base qualities are not on file. The V and J segments used are TRBV24-1 and TRBJ1-1; a weak D assignment points to TRBD1 (5 bases agree). The clonotype comes from a man between 25 and 39 years old with Graves' hyperthyroidism that later progressed to Graves' ophthalmopathy. Sequencing used blood. The nucleotide sequence reads TGTGCCACCATGGCAGGGAGCATGAACACTGAAGCTTTCTTT. Translated, this is CATMAGSMNTEAFF.